The 13 T cell receptor beta chains reported below all come from one sample, sequenced in a study of shared clonotypes between healthy human individuals. Data came from immunoSEQ multiplex PCR; TCRdb stores just in-frame clones and leaves some out. The table includes some 2,500,000 clones, around 90% detected once. The sequenced sample consisted of naive CD4+ T cells from PBMCs. Subset indicated: CD45RA+ positively selected. All receptors come from a man between 18 and 29 years old in good health. Some clones in this sample may be carry-over from other donors' samples.

This chain joins TRBV5-4 and TRBJ1-2; 9 bases align to TRBD1. Germline V gene sequence: CDR1 SGHNT, CDR2 YYREEE (reference sequence). The CDR3 totals 14 residues. Unmatched junction bases numbered 11, after V lost 6 bases and J lost 8 bases. The CDR3 is CASTLTGGSGGYTF. The CDR3, as DNA: TGTGCCAGCACCCTCACAGGGGGCTCGGGGGGCTACACCTTC. The variable domain in full, with the rest retrieved from reference TRBV5-4 and TRBJ1-2, is ETGVTQSPTHLIKTRGQQVTLRCSSQSGHNTVSWYQQALGQGPQFIFQYYREEENGRGNFPPRFSGLQFPNYSSELNVNALELDDSALYLCASTLTGGSGGYTFGSGTRLTVV.

The CDR3 loop is CASSLEDSYNEQFF. The CDR3 DNA sequence: TGCGCCAGCAGCCTAGAAGATTCCTACAATGAGCAGTTCTTC. The chain links TRBV4-3 to TRBJ2-1; no firm D call. The CDR3 is 14 amino acids. The V end lost 4 bases, the J end lost 1 base, and 8 bases lay between the germline ends. Germline V gene data show CDR1 as LGHNA and CDR2 as YSLEER.

This chain joins TRBV5-1 and TRBJ2-2; TRBD2 aligns across 15 bases. The germline V gene encodes CDR1 SGHRS and CDR2 YFSETQ. J was trimmed by 6 bases and V by 5 bases; bases with no gene match: 5. The CDR3 sequence is 16 residues long. DNA for the CDR3: TGCGCCAGCAGGATGGGACTAGCGGGAGGACCCGGGGAGCTGTTTTTT. It codes for CASRMGLAGGPGELFF.

With respect to this clone: Other DNA sequences of this sample code for an identical CDR3. The rearrangement links TRBV6-5 to TRBJ2-7, with D perhaps being TRBD1 or TRBD2 (5 bases each). The germline V gene encodes CDR1 MNHEY and CDR2 SVGAGI. Trimming removed 0 bases at V and 4 bases at J, with 10 bases between. This CDR3 has 14 amino acids. CDR3 coding DNA: TGTGCCAGCAGTTACTCCGGGACGGGTTACGAGCAGTACTTC. Translation: CASSYSGTGYEQYF.

V is TRBV28 and J is TRBJ2-5; no definite D call. CDR1 MDHEN and CDR2 SYDVKM come from the germline V gene. V lost 5 bases to trimming and J lost 3 bases, with 13 bases between them. The CDR3 has 14 residues. The CDR3: CASSPPWAEETQYF. The CDR3 nucleotides read TGTGCCAGCAGTCCCCCCTGGGCAGAAGAGACCCAGTACTTC.

The chain has TRBV11-2 and TRBJ2-1, with 7 bases fitting TRBD1. This CDR3 is built from 16 residues. Germline CDR1 reads SGHAT; CDR2 reads FQNNGV. After removal of 2 bases from V and 2 bases from J, the junction contained 6 bases not matched to a gene. CDR3 amino acids: CASSLFRTGAYNEQFF. The CDR3 DNA reads as TGTGCCAGCAGCTTATTCCGAACAGGGGCCTACAATGAGCAGTTCTTC.

The CDR3 sequence is CASGRTLREETQYF. In DNA, the CDR3 is TGTGCCAGCGGACGTACCCTTCGAGAAGAGACCCAGTACTTC. This chain connects TRBV6-1 to TRBJ2-5, with D unresolved. With 8 bases removed from V and 3 bases from J, the gap between germline ends came to 16 bases. This CDR3 region has 14 residues. CDR1 and CDR2 (germline): MNHNS, SASEGT.

The chain joins TRBV10-3 to TRBJ1-2; TRBD1 might be the D (6 bases). The length of the CDR3 is 14 residues. Trimming removed 7 bases from V and 5 bases from J, with 17 bases in between. Germline V gene lookup returns CDR1 ENHRY and CDR2 SYGVKD. The CDR3, as DNA: TGTGCCATCACAAGACAGGTAGAAGAGTATGGCTACACCTTC. This codes for CAITRQVEEYGYTF.

The chain has TRBV9 and TRBJ2-7; TRBD2 is a possible D gene (6 bases). Germline assignment: CDR1 SGDLS and CDR2 YYNGEE. The CDR3 loop spans 15 amino acids. Trimming pared 6 bases from V and 0 bases from J, leaving 16 bases between. CDR3 sequence: CASNTGGTGSYEQYF. In nucleotides, the CDR3 is TGTGCCAGCAACACAGGCGGGACTGGCTCCTACGAGCAGTACTTC.

The chain employs TRBV5-4 and TRBJ2-7; D call uncertain. CDR1 and CDR2 from the germline V gene are SGHNT and YYREEE (reference sequence). The CDR3 runs 11 residues. The V and J ends lost 0 bases and 8 bases respectively, with 6 bases between them. CDR3 protein: CASSLEGQQYF. In DNA, the CDR3 is TGTGCCAGCAGCTTGGAGGGCCAGCAGTACTTC.

The chain has TRBV4-2 and TRBJ2-1, with TRBD1 identical over 9 bases. The V segment lost 3 bases and the J segment 9 bases; nucleotides outside the gene matches: 9. The CDR3 loop spans 15 amino acids. Germline CDR1 LGHNA, CDR2 YNFKEQ. The CDR3 region has the DNA TGTGCCAGCAGCCAGATCGGACAGGGGTTGCTTGAGCAGTTCTTC. This translates into CASSQIGQGLLEQFF.

This rearrangement joins TRBV19 to TRBJ2-7, with 7 bases identical to TRBD1. Germline assignment: CDR1 LNHDA and CDR2 SQIVND (reference sequence). With V trimmed by 4 bases and J by 2 bases, 11 bases remained unmatched. This CDR3 is 16 amino acids long. The CDR3 protein is CASSTKTGSRAYEQYF. Written as DNA, the CDR3 is TGTGCCAGTAGTACGAAGACAGGGTCCAGGGCCTACGAGCAGTACTTC.

V gene TRBV7-9 combines with J gene TRBJ2-2; D may match TRBD1 or TRBD2 (5 bases each). The CDR3 is made up of 17 amino acids. Germline CDR1 reads SEHNR; CDR2 reads FQNEAQ (reference sequence). The V end lost 5 bases, the J end lost 4 bases, and 20 bases lay between the germline ends. CDR3 nucleotide sequence: TGTGCCAGCAGCCCGTCCCAAGGTTTGAGGGGCACCGGGGAGCTGTTTTTT. Translating it yields CASSPSQGLRGTGELFF.